Listed here are 15 T cell receptor beta chains from one sample, sequenced in a study of post-analysis software for immune sequencing data. The antigens these receptors bind are not known. The authors incorporated unique molecular identifiers into the TCR beta cDNA libraries. In TCRdb, the PCR reads were re-called with MiXCR into one record per CDR3 protein. This sample has roughly 570,000 distinct CDR3 sequences, with around 31% found just once. The study, taken as a whole, reports: With TRBV5-6, TRBV5-1 and TRBV20-1 included, a handful of TRBV segments were more frequent in patients than in controls.

The sample comprised blood. These TCRs come from a girl aged 2 to 17 with multiple sclerosis.

CDR3 sequence: CASSQGPANTEAFF. CDR3 coding DNA: TGCGCCAGCAGCCAAGGGCCAGCGAACACTGAAGCTTTCTTT. The chain combines TRBV4-1 with TRBJ1-1; D ambiguous. The CDR3 is 14 amino acids. V gave up 1 base and J gave up 1 base, with 7 bases separating them. The germline V gene has CDR1 MGHRA and CDR2 YSYEKL.

The chain couples TRBV3-1 to TRBJ2-2; D gene unclear. The CDR3 length is 16 residues. Germline lookup yields CDR1 LGHDT and CDR2 YNNKEL (reference sequence). With 1 base removed from V and 2 bases from J, the gap between germline ends came to 11 bases. The CDR3 nucleotides are TGTGCCAGCAGCCAAGTGGCCAGCCCCAACACCGGGGAGCTGTTTTTT. Residues: CASSQVASPNTGELFF.

The rearrangement uses TRBV12-3 or TRBV12-4 and TRBJ1-2; unclear D gene. There are 11 residues in the CDR3. Trimming removed 1 base at V and 13 bases at J, with 10 bases between. This CDR3 reads CASSLGAGGTF. The CDR3 DNA is TGTGCCAGCAGTTTAGGGGCCGGCGGCACCTTC.

CDR3 protein: CASSGLTGDYEQYF. The CDR3 DNA follows: TGTGCCAGCAGTGGCTTGACAGGGGACTACGAGCAGTACTTC. This chain uses TRBV6-1 with TRBJ2-7; 8 bases are shared with TRBD1. Per germline, CDR1 MNHNS and CDR2 SASEGT. CDR3 length: 14 residues. With 4 bases clipped from V and 3 bases from J, the junction kept 5 bases outside the gene matches.

This sequence joins TRBV7-2 and TRBJ1-6; possible D gene TRBD1, 6 bases. Trimming took 4 bases from V and 2 from J, leaving 12 bases between them. Germline assignment: CDR1 SGHTA and CDR2 FQGNSA. The CDR3 totals 16 residues. CDR3 in amino acids: CASSSGGVAYNSPLHF. The CDR3 DNA reads as TGTGCCAGCAGCTCGGGGGGCGTCGCCTATAATTCACCCCTCCACTTT. The whole variable domain, filled in from reference TRBV7-2 and TRBJ1-6, reads GAGVSQSPSNKVTEKGKDVELRCDPISGHTALYWYRQSLGQGLEFLIYFQGNSAPDKSGLPSDRFSAERTGGSVSTLTIQRTQQEDSAVYLCASSSGGVAYNSPLHFGNGTRLTVT.

This clonotype came up a few times. V is TRBV7-9 and J is TRBJ1-1; 12 nucleotides align to TRBD1. The CDR3 runs 14 residues. Unmatched junction bases numbered 4, after V lost 3 bases and J lost 8 bases. Germline loops: CDR1 SEHNR, CDR2 FQNEAQ (reference sequence). The CDR3 region has the DNA TGTGCCAGCAGCTTGGGGACAGGGGGCGCAGAAGCTTTCTTT. Protein product: CASSLGTGGAEAFF.

The chain carries TRBV27 and TRBJ2-1; 9 bases line up with TRBD2. V lost 2 bases and J lost 3; bases outside the gene matches: 5. The CDR3 runs to 16 residues. Germline CDR1 reads MNHEY; CDR2 reads SMNVEV (reference sequence). The CDR3 protein is CASSLIGGGGYNEQFF. The CDR3 nucleotides are TGTGCCAGCAGTTTAATCGGCGGGGGGGGCTACAATGAGCAGTTCTTC.

This clonotype was seen just once. This chain uses TRBV28 with TRBJ1-2; maybe TRBD1 (5 bases). Trimming stripped 7 bases from V and 1 base from J, with 13 bases between. Germline V gene lookup returns CDR1 MDHEN and CDR2 SYDVKM. The CDR3 has 14 residues. Written as DNA, the CDR3 is TGTGCCAGCACCCAGGGTTGGGTTAACTATGGCTACACCTTC. This gives the protein CASTQGWVNYGYTF.

The genes are TRBV5-1 and TRBJ2-2; no clear D. The length of the CDR3 is 12 residues. Germline V gene lookup returns CDR1 SGHRS and CDR2 YFSETQ. Trimming stripped 1 base from V and 7 bases from J, with 5 bases between. CDR3 loop: CASSLNDGELFF. The CDR3 nucleotides are TGCGCCAGCAGCTTGAACGACGGGGAGCTGTTTTTT.

This clonotype appeared a few times. The chain joins TRBV5-1 to TRBJ2-3, with 7 bases lining up with TRBD2. CDR1 and CDR2 from the germline V gene are SGHRS and YFSETQ. V trimming: 4 bases; J trimming: 4 bases; junction bases outside the gene matches: 9. This CDR3 has 15 residues. CDR3 in amino acids: CASSPGGLSADTQYF. The DNA of the CDR3 is TGCGCCAGCAGCCCGGGGGGTCTTAGCGCAGATACGCAGTATTTT.

This clonotype was picked up a small number of times. This chain uses TRBV18 with TRBJ1-6; D unresolved. Trimming left V 3 bases short and J 5 bases short, with 8 bases between. CDR3 length: 14 residues. Germline-derived CDR1 and CDR2 are KGHSH and LQKENI. The CDR3 is CASSPSDNNSPLHF. Here the CDR3 DNA reads TGTGCCAGCTCACCGTCCGATAATAATTCACCCCTCCACTTT. Variable domain in full (rest from reference TRBV18 and TRBJ1-6): NAGVMQNPRHLVRRRGQEARLRCSPMKGHSHVYWYRQLPEEGLKFMVYLQKENIIDESGMPKERFSAEFPKEGPSILRIQQVVRGDSAAYFCASSPSDNNSPLHFGNGTRLTVT.

The CDR3 sequence: CASSSQPQGAGTLGTQYF. The CDR3 region has the DNA TGCGCCAGCAGCTCCCAACCCCAAGGAGCAGGGACATTAGGTACGCAGTATTTT. The chain has TRBV5-1 and TRBJ2-3, with D tentatively TRBD1 (6 bases). The CDR3 has 18 amino acids. Between the trimmed V and J ends, which lost 3 bases and 8 bases, there was a span of 28 bases. Germline-derived CDR1 and CDR2 are SGHRS and YFSETQ. The whole variable domain, remainder taken from reference TRBV5-1 and TRBJ2-3, is KAGVTQTPRYLIKTRGQQVTLSCSPISGHRSVSWYQQTPGQGLQFLFEYFSETQRNKGNFPGRFSGRQFSNSRSEMNVSTLELGDSALYLCASSSQPQGAGTLGTQYFGPGTRLTVL.

The CDR3, as DNA: TGCGCCAGCAGCCTAGATCGGGCGTTTCCTGCTTTCTTT. Translating it yields CASSLDRAFPAFF. This chain links TRBV4-1 with TRBJ1-1, with D unresolved. CDR1 MGHRA and CDR2 YSYEKL come from the germline V gene. Trimming took off 4 bases at V and 11 bases at J, with 17 bases between the two ends. This CDR3 spans 13 amino acids.

This clonotype was observed a few times. J is TRBJ1-4 and V is TRBV20-1; 8 bases map to TRBD1. V gave up 6 bases and J gave up 8 bases; unmatched junction bases: 26. Germline values: CDR1 DFQATT, CDR2 SNEGSKA (reference sequence). The CDR3 is 19 residues long. CDR3 bases: TGCAGTGCAGAAACCGTTTCCGGGACAGGTCGCATGGCCGGGGAAAAACTGTTTTTT. Amino acid sequence: CSAETVSGTGRMAGEKLFF.

The V and J genes are TRBV6-5 and TRBJ2-7; 9 nucleotides agree with TRBD2. With V trimmed by 0 bases and J by 3 bases, 12 bases remained unmatched. CDR3 size: 18 residues. Germline-derived CDR1 and CDR2 are MNHEY and SVGAGI. The CDR3 DNA reads TGTGCCAGCAGTTACTCACGATCACCGGGACTAGCTAACTACGAGCAGTACTTC. It translates to CASSYSRSPGLANYEQYF.